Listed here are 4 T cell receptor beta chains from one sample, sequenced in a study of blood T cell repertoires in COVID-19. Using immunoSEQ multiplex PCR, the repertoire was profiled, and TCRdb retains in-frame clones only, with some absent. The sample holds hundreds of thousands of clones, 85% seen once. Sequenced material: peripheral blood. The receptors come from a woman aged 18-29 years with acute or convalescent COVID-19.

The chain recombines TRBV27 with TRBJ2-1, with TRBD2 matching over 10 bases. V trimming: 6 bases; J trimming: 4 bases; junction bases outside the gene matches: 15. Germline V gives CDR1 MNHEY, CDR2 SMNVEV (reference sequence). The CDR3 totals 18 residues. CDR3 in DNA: TGTGCCAGCAGCAATGCCGCTCAGAGCGGGAGGGCTTACAATGAGCAGTTCTTC. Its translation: CASSNAAQSGRAYNEQFF.

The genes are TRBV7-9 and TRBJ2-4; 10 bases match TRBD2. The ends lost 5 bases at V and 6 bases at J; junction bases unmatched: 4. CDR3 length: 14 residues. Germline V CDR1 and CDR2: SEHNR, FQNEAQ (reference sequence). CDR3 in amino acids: CASSPIAGGNIQYF. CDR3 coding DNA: TGTGCCAGCAGCCCGATAGCGGGAGGAAACATTCAGTACTTC.

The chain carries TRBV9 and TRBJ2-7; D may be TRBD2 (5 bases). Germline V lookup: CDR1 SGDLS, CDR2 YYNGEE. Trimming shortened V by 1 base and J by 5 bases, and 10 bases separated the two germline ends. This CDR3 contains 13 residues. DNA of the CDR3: TGTGCCAGCAGCGTACGCCTCGGGGACGAGCAGTACTTC. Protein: CASSVRLGDEQYF.

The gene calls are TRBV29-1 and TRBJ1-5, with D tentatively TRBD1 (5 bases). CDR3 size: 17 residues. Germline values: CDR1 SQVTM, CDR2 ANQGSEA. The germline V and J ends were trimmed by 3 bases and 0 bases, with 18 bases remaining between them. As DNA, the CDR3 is TGCAGCGTTGAGACCCGGACACGGTCTTATAGCAATCAGCCCCAGCATTTT. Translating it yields CSVETRTRSYSNQPQHF.